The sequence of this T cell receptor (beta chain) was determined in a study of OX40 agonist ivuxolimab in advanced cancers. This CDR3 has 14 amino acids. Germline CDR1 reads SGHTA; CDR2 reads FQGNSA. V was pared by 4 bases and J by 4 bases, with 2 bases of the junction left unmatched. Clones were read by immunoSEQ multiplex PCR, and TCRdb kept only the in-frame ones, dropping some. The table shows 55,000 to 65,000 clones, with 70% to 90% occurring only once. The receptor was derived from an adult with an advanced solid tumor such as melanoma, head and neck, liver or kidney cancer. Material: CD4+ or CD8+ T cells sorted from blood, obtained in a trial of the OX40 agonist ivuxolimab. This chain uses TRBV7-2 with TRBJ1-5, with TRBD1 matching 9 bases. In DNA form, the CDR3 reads TGTGCCAGCAGCTGGACAGGGGTAAATCAGCCCCAGCATTTT. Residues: CASSWTGVNQPQHF. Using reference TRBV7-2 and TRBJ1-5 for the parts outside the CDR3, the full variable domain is GAGVSQSPSNKVTEKGKDVELRCDPISGHTALYWYRQSLGQGLEFLIYFQGNSAPDKSGLPSDRFSAERTGGSVSTLTIQRTQQEDSAVYLCASSWTGVNQPQHFGDGTRLSIL.